Listed below are T cell receptor beta chains from one sample, sequenced in a study of T cells in Graves' hyperthyroidism and ophthalmopathy. TCRdb re-called the multiplex PCR reads through MiXCR, storing one row per CDR3 protein. The sample records about 610,000 distinct CDR3 sequences, about 45% being singletons. The specimen sequenced was peripheral blood or thyroid tissue (not recorded which). These receptors all come from a woman between 18 and 29 years old with Graves' hyperthyroidism. CDR3s include the opening cysteine and the closing phenylalanine or tryptophan. A D gene is named only where the DNA matches it firmly. A clone size is listed for some rows: how often the clone was seen (once, few, many), or a class if it is expanded.

j_call d_call v_call clone_size cdr3_aa cdr3_nt
TRBJ2-1 TRBD1 TRBV15 - CATSIDRGRVNEQFF TGTGCCACCAGCATCGACAGGGGTAGGGTCAATGAGCAGTTCTTC
TRBJ2-2 - TRBV6-2/TRBV6-3 many CATYNPNTGELFF TGTGCCACCTACAACCCGAACACCGGGGAGCTGTTTTTT
TRBJ1-2 - TRBV10-3 many CAVGENYGYTF TGTGCCGTAGGGGAAAACTATGGCTACACCTTC
TRBJ1-2 TRBD1 TRBV10-3 - CAISDPGGNYGYTF TGTGCCATCAGCGACCCAGGGGGTAACTATGGCTACACCTTC
TRBJ1-3 - TRBV19 - CASSIGNRGNTIYF TGTGCCAGTAGTATAGGGAATCGAGGAAACACCATATATTTT
TRBJ2-3 - TRBV7-2 many CASSQSPEMGYF TGTGCCAGCAGCCAATCGCCAGAGATGGGGTATTTT
TRBJ2-7 TRBD2 TRBV7-2 few CASSSPASGSLAGGGQYF TGTGCCAGCAGTTCTCCGGCTAGCGGGAGCCTTGCTGGAGGGGGGCAGTACTTC
TRBJ1-2 - TRBV7-9 many CASRSDTNYGYTF TGTGCCAGCAGATCGGACACTAACTATGGCTACACCTTC
TRBJ2-7 - TRBV29-1 - CSVGPHYYEQYF TGCAGCGTGGGACCCCACTACTACGAGCAGTACTTC
TRBJ2-1 - TRBV7-3 - CASRPRYPPGGNEQFF TGTGCCAGCAGACCTCGCTACCCCCCTGGGGGCAATGAGCAGTTCTTC
TRBJ2-5 - TRBV12-3/TRBV12-4 - CASTVYNSIQETQYF TGTGCCAGCACCGTCTACAACAGCATCCAAGAGACCCAGTACTTC
TRBJ2-5 TRBD2 TRBV4-1 - CASSPGTSGSEETQYF TGCGCCAGCAGCCCGGGGACTAGCGGGTCAGAAGAGACCCAGTACTTC
TRBJ2-7 TRBD1 TRBV7-3 - CASSLDGAGQGVREQYF TGTGCCAGCAGCTTAGACGGAGCGGGACAGGGTGTCCGCGAGCAGTACTTC
TRBJ2-2 TRBD1 TRBV7-2 many CASSGTGGQNTGELFF TGTGCCAGCAGTGGGACAGGGGGTCAAAACACCGGGGAGCTGTTTTTT
TRBJ1-2 - TRBV5-8 many CASSLGGPYGYTF TGTGCCAGCAGCTTGGGGGGACCCTATGGCTACACCTTC
TRBJ1-2 - TRBV6-5 - CASELAQYGPYGYTF TGTGCCAGCGAACTAGCGCAGTATGGGCCCTATGGCTACACCTTC
TRBJ1-1 - TRBV20-1 - CSAPGRWNTEAFF TGCAGTGCTCCCGGACGATGGAACACTGAAGCTTTCTTT
TRBJ2-3 TRBD2 TRBV20-1 - CSAQPGGASGRDTQYF TGCAGTGCTCAACCAGGGGGGGCTAGCGGGAGGGATACGCAGTATTTT
TRBJ1-5 - TRBV20-1 - CSAPTNRNRDALNQPQHF TGCAGTGCTCCGACGAACCGAAACAGGGATGCACTCAATCAGCCCCAGCATTTT
TRBJ2-7 TRBD1 TRBV7-2 - CASSRTGSGYEQYF TGTGCCAGCAGTCGGACAGGGTCGGGATACGAGCAGTACTTC
TRBJ1-6 TRBD1 TRBV10-3 - CATSETGEGSPLHF TGTGCCACCAGTGAGACAGGGGAAGGTTCACCCCTCCACTTT
TRBJ2-6 - TRBV15 once CATSRVAGANVLTF TGTGCCACCAGCAGAGTTGCGGGAGCCAACGTCCTGACTTTC
TRBJ1-6 - TRBV7-6 - CASSRGDQSLHF TGTGCCAGCAGCAGGGGGGACCAATCCCTCCACTTT
TRBJ2-7 - TRBV20-1 - CSANPEGRSWEQYF TGCAGTGCTAACCCTGAGGGACGCTCCTGGGAGCAGTACTTC
TRBJ2-2 - TRBV2 - CASGGTREELFF TGTGCCAGCGGAGGAACTCGGGAGGAGCTGTTTTTT
TRBJ1-3 TRBD1 TRBV7-2 - CASSSGTAANTIYF TGTGCCAGCAGTTCCGGGACAGCAGCGAACACCATATATTTT
TRBJ1-6 - TRBV7-9 - CASSPTLRLAGGVGSPLHF TGTGCCAGCAGCCCAACACTCCGACTAGCGGGGGGAGTAGGGTCACCCCTCCACTTT
TRBJ2-5 TRBD2 TRBV10-3 many CAISDGLAGETQYF TGTGCCATCAGTGACGGACTAGCGGGAGAGACCCAGTACTTC
TRBJ1-1 - TRBV7-9 many CASSLLGGDTEAFF TGTGCCAGCAGCTTACTGGGGGGGGACACTGAAGCTTTCTTT
TRBJ1-2 TRBD1 TRBV9 few CASSRTGGWYGYTF TGTGCCAGCAGCCGTACAGGGGGCTGGTATGGCTACACCTTC
TRBJ2-5 - TRBV2 many CASSEIAANQETQYF TGTGCCAGCAGTGAAATCGCAGCGAACCAAGAGACCCAGTACTTC
TRBJ1-5 - TRBV7-2 many CASSPRVDDQPQHF TGTGCCAGCAGCCCTCGGGTCGACGATCAGCCCCAGCATTTT
TRBJ1-2 - TRBV6-5 many CASSYSRLGLGYTF TGTGCCAGCAGTTACTCGAGGTTGGGGTTGGGCTACACCTTC
TRBJ2-3 - TRBV6-1 - CASSPRLGLTDTQYF TGTGCCAGCAGCCCACGACTAGGACTCACAGATACGCAGTATTTT
TRBJ1-5 - TRBV10-3 - CAISQVGYQPQHF TGTGCCATCAGCCAAGTAGGGTACCAGCCCCAGCATTTT
TRBJ2-6 - TRBV11-3 - CASSRLGGTASGANVLTF TGTGCCAGCAGCCGACTGGGAGGGACAGCATCTGGGGCCAACGTCCTGACTTTC
TRBJ2-3 - TRBV20-1 many CSANLAADTQYF TGCAGTGCTAACCTGGCGGCAGATACGCAGTATTTT
TRBJ1-3 - TRBV13 many CASRPGLRGAGNTIYF TGTGCCAGCAGACCCGGACTCCGGGGGGCTGGAAACACCATATATTTT
TRBJ1-5 - TRBV29-1 many CSVASGYSNQPQHF TGCAGCGTTGCCTCTGGTTATAGCAATCAGCCCCAGCATTTT
TRBJ1-2 - TRBV5-1 many CASSPGSGTYGYTF TGCGCCAGCAGCCCGGGGAGCGGTACCTATGGCTACACCTTC
TRBJ2-2 TRBD2 TRBV2 - CASSPSLAGERELFF TGTGCCAGCAGCCCGTCCCTAGCGGGAGAGAGGGAGCTGTTTTTT
TRBJ1-6 - TRBV25-1 - CARTGKRNSPLHF TGTGCCCGTACTGGGAAGAGAAATTCACCCCTCCACTTT
TRBJ2-7 TRBD1 TRBV5-1 many CASSSPGQGTYEQYF TGCGCCAGCAGCTCACCGGGACAGGGGACCTACGAGCAGTACTTC
TRBJ2-7 TRBD2 TRBV24-1 - CATSDLQPSSGIYNEQYF TGTGCCACCAGTGATTTGCAGCCGTCCAGCGGGATATACAATGAGCAGTACTTC
TRBJ1-1 TRBD1 TRBV24-1 many CATETGGGRNTEAFF TGTGCCACCGAAACAGGGGGCGGTAGGAACACTGAAGCTTTCTTT
TRBJ1-1 - TRBV27 many CASSLGQDMNTEAFF TGTGCCAGCAGTCTCGGACAAGACATGAACACTGAAGCTTTCTTT
TRBJ2-1 TRBD2 TRBV20-1 - CSANHLAGVGNEQFF TGCAGTGCTAATCATCTAGCGGGAGTAGGCAATGAGCAGTTCTTC
TRBJ1-4 - TRBV29-1 many CSSRGVENEKLFF TGCAGCTCTAGGGGGGTCGAAAATGAAAAACTGTTTTTT